This TCR beta chain stems from a study of cytomegalovirus exposure and HLA in healthy donors. The CDR3 is made up of 13 amino acids. V was shortened by 7 bases and J by 6 bases, with 13 bases between the two germline ends. Germline assignment: CDR1 SNHLY and CDR2 FYNNEI. Researchers ran the PCR with 60 Vbeta and 13 Jbeta primers. Assay: immunoSEQ multiplex PCR; the TCRdb copy retains only in-frame clones and omits some. The sample lists 120,000 or so clones; over 60% were seen once. The genes are TRBV2 and TRBJ1-5, with D unclear. This TCR was recovered from a human donor in good health. The sequenced sample consisted of PBMCs. Here the CDR3 reads CASTPAGSQPQHF. In DNA, the CDR3 is TGTGCCAGCACTCCCGCCGGGAGTCAGCCCCAGCATTTT.